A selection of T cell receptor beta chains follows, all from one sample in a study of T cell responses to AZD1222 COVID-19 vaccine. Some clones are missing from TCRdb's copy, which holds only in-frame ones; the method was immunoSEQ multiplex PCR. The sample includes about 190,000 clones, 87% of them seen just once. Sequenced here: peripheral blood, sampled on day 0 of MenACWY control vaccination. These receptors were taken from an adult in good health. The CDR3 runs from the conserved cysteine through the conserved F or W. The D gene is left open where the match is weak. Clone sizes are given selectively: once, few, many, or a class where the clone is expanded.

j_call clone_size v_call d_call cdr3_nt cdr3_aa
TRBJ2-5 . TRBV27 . TGTGCCAGCAGTTCCTCGTACCAAGAGACCCAGTACTTC CASSSSYQETQYF
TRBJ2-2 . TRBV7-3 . TGTGCCAGCAGCCCGACTACGGCGAACACCGGGGAGCTGTTTTTT CASSPTTANTGELFF
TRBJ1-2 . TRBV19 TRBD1 TGTGCCAGTAGTCCCCCGGGGACAGCCTATGGCTACACCTTC CASSPPGTAYGYTF
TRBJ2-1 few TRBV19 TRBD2 TGTGCCAGTAGTGACCCCAGCGGGAGGTACAATGAGCAGTTCTTC CASSDPSGRYNEQFF
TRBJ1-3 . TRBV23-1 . TGCGCCAGCAGTCAATCGGCAGGGGACTCTGGAAACACCATATATTTT CASSQSAGDSGNTIYF
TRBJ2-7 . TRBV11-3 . TGTGCCAGCAGCCCAGCGGCGGGCTACGAGCAGTACTTC CASSPAAGYEQYF
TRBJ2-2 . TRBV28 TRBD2 TGTGCCAGCGGGACTAGCGGGAACACCGGGGAGCTGTTTTTT CASGTSGNTGELFF
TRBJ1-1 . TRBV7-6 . TGTGCCAGCAGCTTAGCTGGTGACACTGAAGCTTTCTTT CASSLAGDTEAFF
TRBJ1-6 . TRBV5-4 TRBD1 TGTGCCAGCAGCCGACCGGGACAGGGTGAACCCCTCCACTTT CASSRPGQGEPLHF
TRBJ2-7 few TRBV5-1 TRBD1 TGCGCCAGCAGCCGGGACAGCTATACCTACGAGCAGTACTTC CASSRDSYTYEQYF